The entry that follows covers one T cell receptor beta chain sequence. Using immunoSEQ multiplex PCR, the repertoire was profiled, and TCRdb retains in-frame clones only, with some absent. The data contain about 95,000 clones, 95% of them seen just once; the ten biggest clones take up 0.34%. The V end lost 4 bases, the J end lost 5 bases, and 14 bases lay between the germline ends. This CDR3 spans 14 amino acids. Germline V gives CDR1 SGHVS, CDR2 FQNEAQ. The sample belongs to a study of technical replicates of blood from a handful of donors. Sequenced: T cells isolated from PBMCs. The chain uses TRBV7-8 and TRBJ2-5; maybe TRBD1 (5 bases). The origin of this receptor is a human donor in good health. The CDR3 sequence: CASSWGPKGETQYF. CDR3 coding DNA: TGTGCCAGCAGCTGGGGCCCTAAGGGGGAGACCCAGTACTTC.